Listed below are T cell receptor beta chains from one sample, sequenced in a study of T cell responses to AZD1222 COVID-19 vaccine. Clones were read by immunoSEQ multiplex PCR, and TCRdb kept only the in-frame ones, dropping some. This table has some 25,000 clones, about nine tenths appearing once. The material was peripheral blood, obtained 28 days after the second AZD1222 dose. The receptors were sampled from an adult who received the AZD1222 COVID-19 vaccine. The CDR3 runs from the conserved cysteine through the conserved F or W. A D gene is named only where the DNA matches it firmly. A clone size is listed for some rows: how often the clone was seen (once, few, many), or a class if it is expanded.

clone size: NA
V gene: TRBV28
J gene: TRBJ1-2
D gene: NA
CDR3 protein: CASSQKQYGYTF
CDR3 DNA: TGTGCCAGCAGCCAAAAACAGTATGGCTACACCTTC

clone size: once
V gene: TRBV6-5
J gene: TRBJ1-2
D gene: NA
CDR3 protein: CASRQKGNGYTF
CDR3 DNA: TGTGCCAGCAGGCAAAAGGGAAATGGCTACACCTTC

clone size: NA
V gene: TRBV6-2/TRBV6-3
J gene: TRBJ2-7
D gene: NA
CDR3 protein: CASSYLLNYEQYF
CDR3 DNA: TGTGCCAGCAGTTACCTTCTAAACTACGAGCAGTACTTC

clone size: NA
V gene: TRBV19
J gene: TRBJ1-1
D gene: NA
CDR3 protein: CASTAGLHTEAFF
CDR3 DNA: TGTGCCAGTACTGCGGGACTCCACACTGAAGCTTTCTTT

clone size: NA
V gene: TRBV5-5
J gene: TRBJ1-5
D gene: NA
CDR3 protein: CASSLTGGAFQPQHF
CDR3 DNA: TGTGCCAGCAGCTTGACGGGGGGCGCGTTCCAGCCCCAGCATTTT

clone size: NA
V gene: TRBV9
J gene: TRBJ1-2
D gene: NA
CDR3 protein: CASSPAAPFARGYTF
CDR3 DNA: TGTGCCAGCAGCCCGGCTGCTCCCTTCGCCCGTGGCTACACCTTC

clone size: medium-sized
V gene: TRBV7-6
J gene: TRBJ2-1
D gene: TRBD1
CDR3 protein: CASSLEGSGQLNEQFF
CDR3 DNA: TGTGCCAGCAGCTTAGAGGGATCGGGACAGTTAAATGAGCAGTTCTTC

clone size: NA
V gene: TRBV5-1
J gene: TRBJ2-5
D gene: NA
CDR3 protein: CASSLETYQETQYF
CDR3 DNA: TGCGCCAGCAGCTTGGAGACGTACCAAGAGACCCAGTACTTC

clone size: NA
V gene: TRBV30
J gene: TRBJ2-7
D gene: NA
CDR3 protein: CAWRAGLSYEQYF
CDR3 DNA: TGTGCCTGGAGGGCGGGACTCTCCTACGAGCAGTACTTC

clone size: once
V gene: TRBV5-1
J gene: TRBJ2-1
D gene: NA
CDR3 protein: CASSGGTGNEQFF
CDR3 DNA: TGCGCCAGCAGCGGGGGGACCGGCAATGAGCAGTTCTTC

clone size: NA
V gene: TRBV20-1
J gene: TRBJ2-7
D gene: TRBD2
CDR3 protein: CSASSGAVLSYEQYF
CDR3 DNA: TGCAGTGCAAGTAGCGGGGCCGTTCTCTCCTACGAGCAGTACTTC

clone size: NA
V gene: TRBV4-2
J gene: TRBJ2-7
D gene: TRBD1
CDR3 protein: CASSQLDRGNFYEQYF
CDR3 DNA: TGTGCCAGCAGCCAATTGGACAGGGGGAATTTCTACGAGCAGTACTTC

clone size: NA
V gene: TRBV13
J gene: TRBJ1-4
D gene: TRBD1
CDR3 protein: CASSLRQGATNEKLFF
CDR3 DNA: TGTGCCAGCAGCCTCCGACAGGGTGCAACTAATGAAAAACTGTTTTTT

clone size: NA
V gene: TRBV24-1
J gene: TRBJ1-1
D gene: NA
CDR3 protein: CATSDHRLSDGAFF
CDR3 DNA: TGTGCCACCAGTGACCACCGACTGTCAGATGGAGCTTTCTTT

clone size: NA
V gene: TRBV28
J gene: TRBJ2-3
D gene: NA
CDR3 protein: CASSPRSGISTDTQYF
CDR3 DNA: TGTGCCAGCAGTCCCAGGTCGGGAATTAGCACAGATACGCAGTATTTT

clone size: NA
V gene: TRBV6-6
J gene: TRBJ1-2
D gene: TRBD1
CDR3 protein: CASSYSDRGGYTF
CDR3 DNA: TGTGCCAGCAGTTATTCCGACAGGGGTGGCTACACCTTC

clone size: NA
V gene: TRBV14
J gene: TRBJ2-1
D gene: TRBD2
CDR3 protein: CASSQGGLAGWDEQFF
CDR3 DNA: TGTGCCAGCAGCCAAGGAGGACTAGCGGGATGGGATGAGCAGTTCTTC

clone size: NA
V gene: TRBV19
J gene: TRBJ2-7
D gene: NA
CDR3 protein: CASSPVGNSYFYEQYF
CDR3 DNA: TGTGCCAGTAGCCCGGTCGGGAACTCATACTTTTACGAGCAGTACTTC

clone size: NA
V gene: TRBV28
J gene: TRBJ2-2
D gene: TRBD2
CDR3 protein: CASSLPSGSTGELFF
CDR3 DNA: TGTGCCAGCAGTTTGCCTAGCGGGAGTACCGGGGAGCTGTTTTTT

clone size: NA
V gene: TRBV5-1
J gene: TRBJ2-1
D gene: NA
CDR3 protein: CASSSPGPVDNEQFF
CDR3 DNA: TGCGCCAGCAGCAGTCCGGGACCGGTGGACAATGAGCAGTTCTTC

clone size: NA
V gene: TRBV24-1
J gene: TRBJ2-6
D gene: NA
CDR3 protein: CATGPTGTPESSGANVLTF
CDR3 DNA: TGTGCCACCGGACCTACTGGGACACCCGAGAGCTCTGGGGCCAACGTCCTGACTTTC

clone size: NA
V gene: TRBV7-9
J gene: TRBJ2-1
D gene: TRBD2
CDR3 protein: CASSSVTGTSASNEQFF
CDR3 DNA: TGTGCCAGCAGCTCCGTGACCGGGACTAGCGCATCCAATGAGCAGTTCTTC

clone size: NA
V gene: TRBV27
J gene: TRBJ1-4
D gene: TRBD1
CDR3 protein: CASSPGTGNEKLFF
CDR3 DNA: TGTGCCAGCAGTCCAGGGACAGGGAATGAAAAACTGTTTTTT

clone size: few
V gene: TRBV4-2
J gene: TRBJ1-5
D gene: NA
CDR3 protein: CASSQGNRLVGQPQHF
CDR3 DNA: TGTGCCAGCAGCCAAGGAAACAGGTTGGTAGGGCAGCCCCAGCATTTT

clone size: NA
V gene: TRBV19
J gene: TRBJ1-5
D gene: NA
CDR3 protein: CASSIGRRQPQHF
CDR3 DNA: TGTGCCAGTAGTATAGGACGTCGTCAGCCCCAGCATTTT

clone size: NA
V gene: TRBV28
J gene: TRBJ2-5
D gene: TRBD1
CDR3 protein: CASSLIQGGETQYF
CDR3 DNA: TGTGCCAGCAGTTTAATACAGGGGGGTGAGACCCAGTACTTC

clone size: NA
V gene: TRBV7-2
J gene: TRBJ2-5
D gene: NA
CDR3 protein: CASSLAGVGETQYF
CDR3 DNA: TGTGCCAGCAGCTTAGCGGGAGTTGGGGAGACCCAGTACTTC

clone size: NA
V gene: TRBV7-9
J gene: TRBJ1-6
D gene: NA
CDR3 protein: CASSSNSPLHF
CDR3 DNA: TGTGCCAGCAGTAGTAATTCACCCCTCCACTTT

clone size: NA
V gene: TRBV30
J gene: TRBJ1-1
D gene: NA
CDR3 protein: CAWSSPGTSANVF
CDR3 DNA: TGTGCCTGGAGTTCCCCCGGGACATCCGCGAACGTCTTT

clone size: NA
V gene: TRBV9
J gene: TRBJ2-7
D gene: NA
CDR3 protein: CASSVDPAVSSEQYF
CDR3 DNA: TGTGCCAGCAGCGTGGACCCAGCGGTATCTAGCGAGCAGTACTTC

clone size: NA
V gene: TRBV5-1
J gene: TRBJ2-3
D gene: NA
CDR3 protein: CASSFSIQAILTDTQYF
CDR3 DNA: TGCGCCAGCAGCTTCTCCATACAGGCGATACTCACAGATACGCAGTATTTT

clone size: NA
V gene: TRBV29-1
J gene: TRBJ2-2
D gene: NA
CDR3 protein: CSVARTANTGELFF
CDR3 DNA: TGCAGCGTTGCACGGACAGCGAACACCGGGGAGCTGTTTTTT

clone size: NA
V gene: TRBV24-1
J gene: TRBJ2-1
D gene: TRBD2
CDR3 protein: CATSEGIAGAGYNEQFF
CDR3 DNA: TGTGCCACCAGTGAAGGCATAGCGGGAGCAGGCTACAATGAGCAGTTCTTC

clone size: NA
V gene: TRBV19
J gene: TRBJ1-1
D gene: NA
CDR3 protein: CASSIDHTPLNTEAFF
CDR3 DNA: TGTGCCAGTAGTATCGACCACACACCCTTGAACACTGAAGCTTTCTTT

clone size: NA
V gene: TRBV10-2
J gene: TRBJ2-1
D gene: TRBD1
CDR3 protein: CASRDRDYNEQFF
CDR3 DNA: TGCGCCAGCAGGGACAGGGACTACAATGAGCAGTTCTTC

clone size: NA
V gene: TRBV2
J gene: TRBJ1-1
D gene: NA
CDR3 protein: CASGLGRSTEAFF
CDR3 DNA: TGTGCCAGCGGGTTAGGGCGGAGCACTGAAGCTTTCTTT

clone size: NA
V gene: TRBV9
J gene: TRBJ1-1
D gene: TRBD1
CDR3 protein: CASSVGDRNTEAFF
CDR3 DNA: TGTGCCAGCAGCGTAGGGGACAGGAACACTGAAGCTTTCTTT

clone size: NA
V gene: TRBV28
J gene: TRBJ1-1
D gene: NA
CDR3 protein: CASSLMNTEAFF
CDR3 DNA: TGTGCCAGCAGTTTAATGAACACTGAAGCTTTCTTT

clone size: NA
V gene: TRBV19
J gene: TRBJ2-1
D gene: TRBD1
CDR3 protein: CASSMDRARNEQFF
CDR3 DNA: TGTGCCAGTAGTATGGACAGGGCTCGCAATGAGCAGTTCTTC

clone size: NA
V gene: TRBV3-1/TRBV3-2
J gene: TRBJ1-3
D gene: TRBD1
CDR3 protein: CASSQDRRTGSLSGNTIYF
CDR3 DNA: TGTGCCAGCAGCCAAGATCGACGGACAGGGAGTCTCTCTGGAAACACCATATATTTT

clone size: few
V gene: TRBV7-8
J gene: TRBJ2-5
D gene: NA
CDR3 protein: CASSLELAGETQYF
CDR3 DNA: TGTGCCAGCAGCTTAGAACTAGCAGGAGAGACCCAGTACTTC

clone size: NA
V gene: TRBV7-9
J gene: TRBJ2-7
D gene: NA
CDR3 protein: CASSLTYEQYF
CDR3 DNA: TGTGCCAGCAGCTTAACCTACGAGCAGTACTTC

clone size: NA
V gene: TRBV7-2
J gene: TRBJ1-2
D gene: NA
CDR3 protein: CASSLLGGNYGYTF
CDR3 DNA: TGTGCCAGCAGCTTATTGGGGGGGAATTATGGCTACACCTTC

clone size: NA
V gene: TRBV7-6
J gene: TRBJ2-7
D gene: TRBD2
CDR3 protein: CASSLTSGARYEQYF
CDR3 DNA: TGTGCCAGCAGCCTAACTAGCGGGGCTAGGTACGAGCAGTACTTC

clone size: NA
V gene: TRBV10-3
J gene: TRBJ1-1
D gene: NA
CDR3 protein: CAISEQGNEAFF
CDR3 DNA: TGTGCCATCAGTGAACAGGGCAATGAAGCTTTCTTT

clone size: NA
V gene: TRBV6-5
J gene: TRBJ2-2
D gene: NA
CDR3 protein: CASRTGPNTGELFF
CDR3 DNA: TGTGCCAGCAGGACGGGGCCGAACACCGGGGAGCTGTTTTTT

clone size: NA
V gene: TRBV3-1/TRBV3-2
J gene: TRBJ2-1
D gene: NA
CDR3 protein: CASSRTPSPETEQFF
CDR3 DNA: TGTGCCAGCAGTCGGACCCCGTCTCCGGAAACTGAGCAGTTCTTC

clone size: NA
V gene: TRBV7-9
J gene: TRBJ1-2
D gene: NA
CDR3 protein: CASSLNSRSSYGYTF
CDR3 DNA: TGTGCCAGCAGCTTAAATAGCAGATCTTCGTATGGCTACACCTTC

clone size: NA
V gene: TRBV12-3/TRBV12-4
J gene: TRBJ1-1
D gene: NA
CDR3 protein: CASSLFSTEAFF
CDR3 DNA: TGTGCCAGCAGTTTATTTAGCACTGAAGCTTTCTTT

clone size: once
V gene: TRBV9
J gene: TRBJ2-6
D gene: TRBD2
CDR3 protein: CASSAGLADSGANVLTF
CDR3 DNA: TGTGCCAGCAGCGCGGGACTAGCGGACTCTGGGGCCAACGTCCTGACTTTC

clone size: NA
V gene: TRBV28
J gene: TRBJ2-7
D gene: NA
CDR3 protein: CASSLKGEQYF
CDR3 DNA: TGTGCCAGCAGTTTAAAGGGTGAGCAGTACTTC

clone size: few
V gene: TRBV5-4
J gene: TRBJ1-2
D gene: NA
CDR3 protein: CASSSQGSGGYTF
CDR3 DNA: TGTGCCAGCAGCTCTCAGGGCTCCGGGGGCTACACCTTC

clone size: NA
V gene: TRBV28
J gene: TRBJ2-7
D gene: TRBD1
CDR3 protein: CASSHDPFSGTGGPFYEQYF
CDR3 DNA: TGTGCCAGCAGCCATGACCCATTTTCCGGGACAGGTGGCCCTTTCTACGAGCAGTACTTC

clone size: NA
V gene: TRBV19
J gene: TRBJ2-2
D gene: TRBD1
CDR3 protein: CASRTGTGAGELFF
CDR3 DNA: TGTGCCAGTAGGACCGGGACAGGGGCCGGGGAGCTGTTTTTT